The 9 T cell receptor beta chains reported below all come from one sample, sequenced in a study of CD8 T cells in ankylosing spondylitis. TCRdb recomputed calls from the 5' RACE reads with MiXCR, one row per CDR3 protein. The table has about 260,000 distinct CDR3 sequences, about 20% seen once. Material: blood, either unsorted or a sorted T cell fraction (not recorded which). These receptors were obtained from a male donor with ankylosing spondylitis or in good health (not recorded which).

The chain links TRBV20-1 to TRBJ2-1; maybe TRBD1 (6 bases). The CDR3 has 14 residues. In germline, CDR1 is DFQATT, CDR2 SNEGSKA (reference sequence). V lost 3 bases to trimming and J lost 4 bases, with 13 bases between them. The CDR3 nucleotides read TGCAGTGCTAGGTATACAGGGTTTTACAATGAGCAGTTCTTC. It yields the protein CSARYTGFYNEQFF.

This rearrangement joins TRBV7-3 to TRBJ2-3; TRBD1 is a possible D gene (7 bases). The V gene lost 0 bases and the J gene lost 5 bases, with 24 bases spanning the gap. The CDR3 is 19 residues long. Germline CDR1 reads SGHTA; CDR2 reads FQGTGA. The CDR3 loop is CASSLTLGGGDSGGDTQYF. The CDR3 DNA is TGTGCCAGCAGCTTAACGTTAGGGGGCGGGGACTCCGGTGGAGATACGCAGTATTTT.

The chain couples TRBV10-1 to TRBJ2-7; D is perhaps TRBD1 (7 bases). Germline V CDR1 and CDR2: WNHNN, SYGVQD (reference sequence). The CDR3 is made up of 16 amino acids. V gave up 0 bases and J gave up 1 base, with 13 bases separating them. In nucleotides, the CDR3 is TGCGCCAGCAGTGAGTCTAGGGCAGGGGGGTCCTACGAGCAGTACGTC. Amino acids: CASSESRAGGSYEQYV.

In its sample, this clonotype was seen many times. The gene calls are TRBV18 and TRBJ2-7; D is perhaps TRBD1 (6 bases). Per germline, CDR1 KGHSH and CDR2 LQKENI. V lost 2 bases and J 0 bases, leaving 8 bases between the germline ends. The CDR3 spans 14 residues. CDR3 in DNA: TGTGCCAGCTCACCAACAGGGAGCTCCTACGAGCAGTACGTC. Its translation is CASSPTGSSYEQYV.

The rearrangement links TRBV27 to TRBJ2-3; 8 nucleotides align to TRBD2. Germline V gene data show CDR1 as MNHEY and CDR2 as SMNVEV (reference sequence). V gave up 6 bases and J gave up 4 bases; unmatched junction bases: 9. The CDR3 is 15 amino acids. The CDR3 coding sequence is TGTGCCAGCAGGCCCGGGGGGGGAGTTTCAGATACGCAGTATTTT. The encoded protein is CASRPGGGVSDTQYF.

The gene calls are TRBV27 and TRBJ1-2; no clear D gene. This CDR3 contains 13 residues. Germline V gives CDR1 MNHEY, CDR2 SMNVEV (reference sequence). Trimming removed 4 bases from V and 4 bases from J, with 10 bases in between. CDR3 residues: CASSSPKSYGYTF. The DNA for the CDR3 is TGTGCCAGCAGTTCCCCCAAGAGCTATGGCTACACCTTC.

This chain joins TRBV5-1 and TRBJ2-3; weak D call: TRBD1 (5 bases). V was trimmed by 6 bases and J by 6 bases, leaving 17 bases between them. There are 14 residues in the CDR3. Germline V gives CDR1 SGHRS, CDR2 YFSETQ. CDR3 coding DNA: TGCGCCAGCACCCTGGGGCTTCTGACGGATACGCAGTATTTT. Translated: CASTLGLLTDTQYF.

The genes are TRBV5-1 and TRBJ2-1; 8 bases agree with TRBD2. The germline CDR1 and CDR2 sequences are SGHRS and YFSETQ. After removal of 0 bases from V and 8 bases from J, the junction contained 10 bases not matched to a gene. The CDR3 totals 16 residues. The CDR3 loop reads CASSLEAGRAGYEQFF. CDR3 DNA: TGCGCCAGCAGCTTGGAGGCCGGGAGGGCCGGGTATGAGCAGTTCTTC.

The rearrangement links TRBV3-1 to TRBJ2-2, with D tentatively TRBD2 (6 bases). Germline V lookup: CDR1 LGHDT, CDR2 YNNKEL (reference sequence). The CDR3 runs to 15 residues. The V end was cut by 4 bases, the J end by 6 bases, with 15 bases between. CDR3 DNA sequence: TGTGCCAGCAGCCCGCTCTCTGCGGGGCCCGGGGAGCTGTTTTTT. This sequence encodes CASSPLSAGPGELFF.